The 31 T cell receptor beta chains listed next were all sequenced from one sample in a study of shared T cell receptors in the human thymus. Profiling relied on immunoSEQ multiplex PCR, and the TCRdb table lists in-frame clones only, not all of them. The data hold 72,000 or so clones, with roughly 96% observed a single time. Sequences were obtained from thymocytes. The receptors shown here come from a human donor.

The CDR3 reads CASSYRTDGNYGYTF. The CDR3 DNA is TGTGCCAGCAGTTATCGGACAGACGGAAACTATGGCTACACCTTC. The V and J genes are TRBV6-6 and TRBJ1-2, with D possibly being TRBD1 (6 bases). V gave up 3 bases and J gave up 2 bases, with 13 bases separating them. This CDR3 contains 15 residues. Germline V gene data show CDR1 as MNHNY and CDR2 as SVGAGI (reference sequence).

This clone showed up just a few times. The chain uses TRBV9 and TRBJ1-5; 7 bases are a match to TRBD1. V gave up 4 bases and J gave up 5 bases; unmatched junction bases: 6. Germline loops: CDR1 SGDLS, CDR2 YYNGEE. This CDR3 is 14 amino acids long. CDR3 sequence (DNA): TGTGCCAGCAGCCCCACAGGGGATGATCAGCCCCAGCATTTT. Amino acid sequence: CASSPTGDDQPQHF.

The rearrangement uses TRBV6-8 and TRBJ1-1; maybe TRBD1 (5 bases). CDR3 length: 15 residues. Germline assignment: CDR1 MNHGY and CDR2 SAAAGT. V dropped 10 bases and J dropped 6 bases, with 24 bases sitting between them. The CDR3 spells CATLSNTTVYAEAFF. CDR3 bases: TGTGCCACGCTTTCCAATACGACAGTCTACGCTGAAGCTTTCTTT.

This clone was counted once. The chain recombines TRBV11-1 with TRBJ2-3; 9 positions match TRBD1. CDR3 length equals 16 residues. CDR1 SGHAT and CDR2 FQDESV come from the germline V gene (reference sequence). The V gene end was trimmed by 3 bases and the J gene end by 2 bases; junction bases not matched to a gene: 6. CDR3 in DNA: TGTGCCAGCAGCTTCCCGGGACAGGGAAACACAGATACGCAGTATTTT. This gives the protein CASSFPGQGNTDTQYF.

This clone occurred once. This sequence joins TRBV27 and TRBJ2-5, with D possibly TRBD1 on 7 matching bases. Per germline, CDR1 MNHEY and CDR2 SMNVEV (reference sequence). This CDR3 comprises 15 residues. Trimming cost V 6 bases and J 4 bases, with 18 bases left between them. CDR3 nucleotides: TGTGCCAGCAGCCGCAGGGGGGCAGGGGTAGAGACCCAGTACTTC. Translating gives CASSRRGAGVETQYF.

CDR3 residues: CASSCSGQGIGELFF. The CDR3 region has the DNA TGCGCCAGCAGCTGCTCGGGACAGGGGATCGGGGAGCTGTTTTTT. The J gene is TRBJ2-2, the V gene TRBV5-1; 10 bases line up with TRBD1. J was trimmed by 7 bases and V by 3 bases; bases with no gene match: 6. Germline V gives CDR1 SGHRS, CDR2 YFSETQ. There are 15 residues in the CDR3.

The CDR3 reads CASSTQGRDSPLHF. The CDR3 DNA sequence: TGTGCCAGCAGTACCCAGGGAAGGGATTCACCCCTCCACTTT. V usage is TRBV28 and J usage is TRBJ1-6; tentative D call: TRBD1 (5 bases). Germline V gene lookup returns CDR1 MDHEN and CDR2 SYDVKM. V was cut by 5 bases and J by 8 bases, with 13 bases left in between. The CDR3 is 14 amino acids. Full variable domain (missing parts from reference TRBV28 and TRBJ1-6): DVKVTQSSRYLVKRTGEKVFLECVQDMDHENMFWYRQDPGLGLRLIYFSYDVKMKEKGDIPEGYSVSREKKERFSLILESASTNQTSMYLCASSTQGRDSPLHFGNGTRLTVT.

V usage is TRBV5-4 and J usage is TRBJ1-4; D unresolved. Germline V lookup: CDR1 SGHNT, CDR2 YYREEE (reference sequence). Deletions cut 0 bases from V and 0 bases from J, with 6 bases between. CDR3 size: 15 residues. In DNA, the CDR3 is TGTGCCAGCAGCTTGGACCCCGCAACTAATGAAAAACTGTTTTTT. Residues: CASSLDPATNEKLFF.

This clone was found a few times. V and J are TRBV7-3 and TRBJ1-2; D possibly corresponds to TRBD1 (5 bases). The germline V gene has CDR1 SGHTA and CDR2 FQGTGA. The CDR3 extends over 17 amino acids. The V end was cut by 0 bases, the J end by 4 bases, with 18 bases between. The CDR3 protein is CASSLTAPGTPIYGYTF. For the CDR3, the DNA is TGTGCCAGCAGCTTAACGGCTCCGGGGACGCCCATCTATGGCTACACCTTC.

The chain employs TRBV5-1 and TRBJ1-6; D is undetermined. The CDR3 has 14 residues. V lost 2 bases and J 11 bases, leaving 14 bases between the germline ends. The V gene's germline CDR1 is SGHRS and CDR2 YFSETQ. DNA for the CDR3: TGCGCCAGCAGCTTCTTATCAACGGGTCCACCCCTCCACTTT. Encoded protein: CASSFLSTGPPLHF.

The V call is TRBV10-3, the J call TRBJ1-6; 8 positions agree with TRBD1. The junction had 8 bases not matched to a gene; V was cut back by 9 bases and J by 10 bases. The germline V gene encodes CDR1 ENHRY and CDR2 SYGVKD. CDR3 size: 13 residues. The CDR3 spells CAIRGTGGSPLHF. Written as DNA, the CDR3 is TGTGCCATTAGGGGGACAGGTGGATCACCCCTCCACTTT.

In this sample, this clone turned up once. V and J are TRBV5-6 and TRBJ1-5; a weak D match, TRBD1 (5 bases). The CDR3 is 17 amino acids. Looked up from germline, CDR1 is SGHDT and CDR2 is YYEEEE. V lost 4 bases to trimming and J lost 2 bases, with 19 bases between them. The CDR3 sequence: CASSLGWGRLGNQPQHF. CDR3 DNA: TGTGCCAGCAGCCTCGGCTGGGGGAGGTTAGGCAATCAGCCCCAGCATTTT.

The chain recombines TRBV6-4 with TRBJ2-3; no clear D. The CDR3 has 14 amino acids. Per germline, CDR1 MRHNA and CDR2 SNTAGT. V was shortened by 0 bases and J by 6 bases, with 10 bases between the two germline ends. The CDR3 protein is CASSDSIAGDTQYF. The CDR3, as DNA: TGTGCCAGCAGTGACTCGATCGCCGGGGATACGCAGTATTTT.

This sequence joins TRBV27 and TRBJ1-5; possible D gene TRBD1, 5 bases. Germline loops: CDR1 MNHEY, CDR2 SMNVEV (reference sequence). Trimming removed 3 bases from V and 6 bases from J, with 9 bases in between. The CDR3 runs to 13 residues. The CDR3 DNA sequence: TGTGCCAGCAGTTTGCGGAGGGGTCAGCCCCAGCATTTT. It translates to CASSLRRGQPQHF.

Concerning this clone itself: Other DNA sequences in the sample encode the same CDR3. The chain recombines TRBV9 with TRBJ2-2, with 8 bases fitting TRBD1. The V segment lost 3 bases and the J segment 9 bases; nucleotides outside the gene matches: 13. Germline CDR1 SGDLS, CDR2 YYNGEE. This CDR3 is built from 16 residues. CDR3 in amino acids: CASSASGGAGFRELFF. In DNA, the CDR3 is TGTGCCAGCAGCGCATCAGGGGGCGCAGGGTTCCGGGAGCTGTTTTTT.

The chain couples TRBV12-5 to TRBJ2-7; TRBD1 is a possible D gene (6 bases). V lost 0 bases and J 5 bases, leaving 8 bases between the germline ends. CDR3 length equals 13 residues. The germline V gene encodes CDR1 LGHNT and CDR2 FRNRAP. Here the CDR3 DNA reads TGTGCTAGTGGTTTGGTACAGGGCCACGAGCAGTACTTC. This sequence encodes CASGLVQGHEQYF.

The CDR3 DNA sequence: TGTGCCATCAGTGAGTCGAAATTAGGAGGGCGTGTGACAGATACGCAGTATTTT. This translates into CAISESKLGGRVTDTQYF. The chain joins TRBV10-3 to TRBJ2-3, with a possible D match to TRBD2 (6 bases). V lost 0 bases and J 3 bases, leaving 19 bases between the germline ends. This CDR3 has 18 residues. Per the germline V gene, CDR1 is ENHRY and CDR2 is SYGVKD.

The rearrangement links TRBV11-3 to TRBJ1-1, with a possible D match to TRBD1 (6 bases). Germline V gene sequence: CDR1 SGHNT, CDR2 YENEEA. Trimming took off 5 bases at V and 4 bases at J, with 14 bases between the two ends. The CDR3 is 14 amino acids. Here the CDR3 DNA reads TGTGCCAGCAGCCGGGGGGGCGCAACCACTGAAGCTTTCTTT. Its protein product is CASSRGGATTEAFF.

V usage is TRBV6-6 and J usage is TRBJ2-5; D not certain. Germline CDR1 and CDR2: MNHNY and SVGAGI (reference sequence). The V gene lost 6 bases and the J gene lost 3 bases, with 8 bases spanning the gap. This CDR3 has 12 residues. The CDR3 nucleotides are TGTGCCAGCAGCCACCCTAAAGAGACCCAGTACTTC. Protein product: CASSHPKETQYF.

Here the CDR3 DNA reads TGCGCCAGCAGCCTCATCACAGGGTCCCAAATATCATCTGGGGCCAACGTCCTGACTTTC. Translation: CASSLITGSQISSGANVLTF. This sequence joins TRBV5-1 and TRBJ2-6, with D possibly being TRBD1 (6 bases). V lost 4 bases to trimming and J lost 1 base, with 24 bases between them. The CDR3 covers 20 residues. The V gene's germline CDR1 is SGHRS and CDR2 YFSETQ.

The chain has TRBV27 and TRBJ2-5; no clear D gene. The length of the CDR3 is 13 residues. V was trimmed by 3 bases and J by 4 bases, leaving 9 bases between them. Germline CDR1 is MNHEY and CDR2 is SMNVEV (reference sequence). The CDR3 region is CASSLVRLETQYF. DNA of the CDR3: TGTGCCAGCAGTTTGGTTAGGTTAGAGACCCAGTACTTC.

The V gene is TRBV6-1, the J gene TRBJ1-3; TRBD1 matches at 7 bases. J lost 1 base, V lost 10 bases, and 7 bases had no gene match. Germline loops: CDR1 MNHNS, CDR2 SASEGT. This CDR3 has 14 residues. The CDR3 loop reads CATGTELSGNTIYF. In DNA form, the CDR3 reads TGTGCCACTGGGACAGAGTTGTCTGGAAACACCATATATTTT.

The chain combines TRBV15 with TRBJ2-6; 10 positions match TRBD2. Germline V gives CDR1 LNHNV, CDR2 YYDKDF (reference sequence). The CDR3 totals 18 residues. J lost 2 bases, V lost 1 base, and 5 bases had no gene match. DNA of the CDR3: TGTGCCACCAGCAGAGTACAGCGGGGGGGCGCTGGGGCCAACGTCCTGACTTTC. This sequence encodes CATSRVQRGGAGANVLTF. Combining the CDR3 with reference TRBV15 and TRBJ2-6 gives the whole variable domain DAMVIQNPRYQVTQFGKPVTLSCSQTLNHNVMYWYQQKSSQAPKLLFHYYDKDFNNEADTPDNFQSRRPNTSFCFLDIRSPGLGDTAMYLCATSRVQRGGAGANVLTFGAGSRLTVL.

V usage is TRBV5-6 and J usage is TRBJ1-2, with 7 bases that match TRBD1. With 4 bases clipped from V and 6 bases from J, the junction kept 3 bases outside the gene matches. CDR3 length: 12 amino acids. Germline-derived CDR1 and CDR2 are SGHDT and YYEEEE. The CDR3 here is CASSLDRDGYTF. For the CDR3, the DNA is TGTGCCAGCAGCCTTGACAGGGATGGCTACACCTTC.

The rearrangement uses TRBV28 and TRBJ1-2; D is unresolved. Germline V CDR1 and CDR2: MDHEN, SYDVKM. The V end lost 4 bases, the J end lost 8 bases, and 23 bases lay between the germline ends. CDR3 size: 16 residues. In nucleotides, the CDR3 is TGTGCCAGCAGTTACCAGGTGGAACGTGTAGGTGGCGGCTACACCTTC. This translates into CASSYQVERVGGGYTF.

This clone was picked up one time. The CDR3 is CASSIGTRVLYEQYF. The CDR3 DNA is TGTGCCAGCAGCATCGGGACACGGGTTCTCTACGAGCAGTACTTC. The chain employs TRBV9 and TRBJ2-7; the D gene is possibly TRBD1 (6 bases). CDR1 SGDLS and CDR2 YYNGEE come from the germline V gene. Trimming pared 4 bases from V and 3 bases from J, leaving 17 bases between. The CDR3 spans 15 residues.

The V gene is TRBV9, the J gene TRBJ2-5, with TRBD2 matching 10 bases. CDR3 length equals 17 residues. Germline V CDR1 and CDR2: SGDLS, YYNGEE. Losses at the gene ends were 0 bases for V and 5 bases for J; bases not matched to a gene: 10. The CDR3 bases are TGTGCCAGCAGCGTAGTGAGCGGGGGGGCCCAGGGGGAGACCCAGTACTTC. Its protein is CASSVVSGGAQGETQYF.

This chain uses TRBV9 with TRBJ2-5; weak D call: TRBD1 (6 bases). The CDR3 is 15 residues long. Trimming took 2 bases from V and 2 from J, leaving 13 bases between them. Per germline, CDR1 SGDLS and CDR2 YYNGEE. The CDR3 sequence is CASSVFLDSQETQYF. CDR3 DNA: TGTGCCAGCAGCGTTTTCTTGGACAGTCAAGAGACCCAGTACTTC. Using reference TRBV9 and TRBJ2-5 for the parts outside the CDR3, the full variable domain is DSGVTQTPKHLITATGQRVTLRCSPRSGDLSVYWYQQSLDQGLQFLIQYYNGEERAKGNILERFSAQQFPDLHSELNLSSLELGDSALYFCASSVFLDSQETQYFGPGTRLLVL.

The chain recombines TRBV18 with TRBJ1-1, with 7 bases matching TRBD1. Germline V gene lookup returns CDR1 KGHSH and CDR2 LQKENI. The CDR3 runs to 15 residues. Trimming at V came to 4 bases and at J to 0 bases, leaving 5 bases not matched to a gene. The CDR3 nucleotides read TGTGCCAGCTCACAGACAGGGTGGGTGAACACTGAAGCTTTCTTT. The encoded protein is CASSQTGWVNTEAFF. The complete variable domain, with remaining parts taken from reference TRBV18 and TRBJ1-1, reads NAGVMQNPRHLVRRRGQEARLRCSPMKGHSHVYWYRQLPEEGLKFMVYLQKENIIDESGMPKERFSAEFPKEGPSILRIQQVVRGDSAAYFCASSQTGWVNTEAFFGQGTRLTVV.

The chain recombines TRBV5-1 with TRBJ2-1; no reliable D call. Trimming cost V 4 bases and J 9 bases, with 11 bases left between them. CDR1 is SGHRS and CDR2 is YFSETQ in the germline V gene. CDR3 size: 12 residues. The CDR3 DNA follows: TGCGCCAGCAGCCCGTCCAAATGTGAGCAGTTCTTC. This translates into CASSPSKCEQFF.

The gene calls are TRBV4-1 and TRBJ2-1; 15 nucleotides align to TRBD2. Germline V lookup: CDR1 MGHRA, CDR2 YSYEKL. V lost 2 bases to trimming and J lost 7 bases; unmatched junction nucleotides: 6. This CDR3 is built from 17 residues. CDR3 sequence (DNA): TGCGCCAGCAGCCAACCCTCCGGGACTAGCGGGGGGAATGAGCAGTTCTTC. Residues: CASSQPSGTSGGNEQFF.